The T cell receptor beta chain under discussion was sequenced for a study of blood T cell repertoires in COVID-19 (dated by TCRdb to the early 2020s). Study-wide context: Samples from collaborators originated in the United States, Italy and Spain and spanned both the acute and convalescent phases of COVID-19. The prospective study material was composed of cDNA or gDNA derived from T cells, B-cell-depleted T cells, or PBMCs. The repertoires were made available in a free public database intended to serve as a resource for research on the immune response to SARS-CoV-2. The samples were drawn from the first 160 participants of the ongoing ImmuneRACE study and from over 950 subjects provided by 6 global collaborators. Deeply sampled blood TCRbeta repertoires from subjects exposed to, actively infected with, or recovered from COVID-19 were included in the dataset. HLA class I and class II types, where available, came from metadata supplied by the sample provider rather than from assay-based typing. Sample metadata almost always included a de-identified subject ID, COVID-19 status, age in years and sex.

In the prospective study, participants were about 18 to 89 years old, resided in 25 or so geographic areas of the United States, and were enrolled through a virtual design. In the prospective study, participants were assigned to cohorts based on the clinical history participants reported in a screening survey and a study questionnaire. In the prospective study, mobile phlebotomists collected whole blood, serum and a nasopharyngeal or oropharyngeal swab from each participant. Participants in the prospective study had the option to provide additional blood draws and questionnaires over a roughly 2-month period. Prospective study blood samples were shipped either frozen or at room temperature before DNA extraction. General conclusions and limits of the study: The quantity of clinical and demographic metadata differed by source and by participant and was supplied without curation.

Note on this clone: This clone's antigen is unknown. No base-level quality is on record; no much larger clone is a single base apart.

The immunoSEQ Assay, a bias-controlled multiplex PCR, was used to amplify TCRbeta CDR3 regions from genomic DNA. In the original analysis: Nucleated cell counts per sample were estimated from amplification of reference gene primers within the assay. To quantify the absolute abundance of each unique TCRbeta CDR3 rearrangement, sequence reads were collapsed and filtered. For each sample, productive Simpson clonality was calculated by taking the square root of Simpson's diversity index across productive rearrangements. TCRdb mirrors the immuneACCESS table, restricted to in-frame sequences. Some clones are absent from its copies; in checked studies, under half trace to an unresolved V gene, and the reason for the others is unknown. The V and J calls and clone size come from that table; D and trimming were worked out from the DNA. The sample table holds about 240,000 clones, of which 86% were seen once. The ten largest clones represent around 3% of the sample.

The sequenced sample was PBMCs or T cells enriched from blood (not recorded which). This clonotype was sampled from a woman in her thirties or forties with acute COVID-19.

The nucleotide sequence is given as TGTGCCAGCAGCTGGGACGGATCCGGGACAACGGCTTTCTTT. Its protein is CASSWDGSGTTAFF. The sequence is built from TRBV5-4 and TRBJ1-1, with TRBD1 as a weak D call on 6 bases. V sheds 3 bases and J sheds 11 bases, leaving 20 bases between their ends. As encoded in the germline V gene (reference sequence), CDR1 is SGHNT while CDR2 is YYREEE. Counted from cysteine to phenylalanine, this CDR3 has 14 amino acids. Only the CDR3 DNA stays, 42 bases, in frame from base 1.